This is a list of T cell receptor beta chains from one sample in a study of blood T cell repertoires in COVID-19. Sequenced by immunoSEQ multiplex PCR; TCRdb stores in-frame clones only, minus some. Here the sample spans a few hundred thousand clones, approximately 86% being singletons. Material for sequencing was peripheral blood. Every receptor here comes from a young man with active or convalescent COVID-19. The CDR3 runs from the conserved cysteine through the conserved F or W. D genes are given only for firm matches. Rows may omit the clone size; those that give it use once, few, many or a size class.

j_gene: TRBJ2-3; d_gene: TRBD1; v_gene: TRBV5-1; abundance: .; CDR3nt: TGCGCCAGCAGCTTAGGTCAGGGGGCCTCCACAGATACGCAGTATTTT; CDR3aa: CASSLGQGASTDTQYF
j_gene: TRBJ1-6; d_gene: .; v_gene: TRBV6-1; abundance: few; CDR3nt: TGTGCCAGCAGTGAAGACAGGGTTTTCAATTCACCCCTCCACTTT; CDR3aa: CASSEDRVFNSPLHF
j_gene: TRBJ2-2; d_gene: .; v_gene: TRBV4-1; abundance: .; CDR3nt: TGCGCCAGCAGCCCAATCCCAGGAGGAACCGGGGAGCTGTTTTTT; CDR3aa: CASSPIPGGTGELFF
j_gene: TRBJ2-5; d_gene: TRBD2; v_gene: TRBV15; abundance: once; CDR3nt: TGTGCCACCAGCAGAACTAGCGGGGTGTTGATACAAGAGACCCAGTACTTC; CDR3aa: CATSRTSGVLIQETQYF
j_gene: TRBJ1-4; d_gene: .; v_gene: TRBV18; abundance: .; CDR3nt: TGTGCCAGCTCACTGTACATCGGAGCTAATGAAAAACTGTTTTTT; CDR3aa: CASSLYIGANEKLFF
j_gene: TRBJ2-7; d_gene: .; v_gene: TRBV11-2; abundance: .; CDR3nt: TGTGCCAGCAGCTTCTCCCGGGGTAGCTCCTACGAGCAGTACTTC; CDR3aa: CASSFSRGSSYEQYF
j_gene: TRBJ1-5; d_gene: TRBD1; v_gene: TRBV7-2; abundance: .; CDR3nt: TGTGCCAGCAGCCCGGGACAGGGAAATCAGCCCCAGCATTTT; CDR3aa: CASSPGQGNQPQHF
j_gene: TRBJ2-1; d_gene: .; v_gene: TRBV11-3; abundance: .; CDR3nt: TGTGCCAGCAGCTTAGATAGAGGCGGGAAGCAGTTCTTC; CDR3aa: CASSLDRGGKQFF
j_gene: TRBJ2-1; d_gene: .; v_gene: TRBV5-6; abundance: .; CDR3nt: TGTGCCAGCAGCTTGGGTGTGCGGCAGTTCTTC; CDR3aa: CASSLGVRQFF
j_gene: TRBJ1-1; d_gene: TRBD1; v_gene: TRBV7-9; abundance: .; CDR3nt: TGTGCCAGCAGCCAAAAGGGACAGTTAGCTTTTTCGGCTGAAGCTTTCTTT; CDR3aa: CASSQKGQLAFSAEAFF
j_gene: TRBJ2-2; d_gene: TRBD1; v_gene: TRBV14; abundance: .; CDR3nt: TGTGCCAGCAGCCAAAACAGGGGTGCCGGGGAGCTGTTTTTT; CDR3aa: CASSQNRGAGELFF
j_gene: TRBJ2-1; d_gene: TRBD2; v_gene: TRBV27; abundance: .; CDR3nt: TGTGCCAGCAGTTTAAGCGGGAGTCTTTATAATGAGCAGTTCTTC; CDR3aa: CASSLSGSLYNEQFF
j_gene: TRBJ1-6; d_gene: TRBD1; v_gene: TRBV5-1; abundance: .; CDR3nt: TGCGCCAGCAGCCCCGGGACAGGGGGTCCGAACTATAATTCACCCCTCCACTTT; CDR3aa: CASSPGTGGPNYNSPLHF
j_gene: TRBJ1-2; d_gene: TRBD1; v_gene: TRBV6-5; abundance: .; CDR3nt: TGTGCCAGCACCCTCGACAGGGTGGATGGCTACACCTTC; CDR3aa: CASTLDRVDGYTF
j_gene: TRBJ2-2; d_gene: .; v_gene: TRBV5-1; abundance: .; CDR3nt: TGCGCCAGCAGCTTGGTGCACAGCCTCACCGGGGAGCTGTTTTTT; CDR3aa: CASSLVHSLTGELFF
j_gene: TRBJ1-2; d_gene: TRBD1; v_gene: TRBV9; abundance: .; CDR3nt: TGTGCCAGCAGCGCCGGAAGACAGGGAAGGTTGGGCTACACCTTC; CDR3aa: CASSAGRQGRLGYTF
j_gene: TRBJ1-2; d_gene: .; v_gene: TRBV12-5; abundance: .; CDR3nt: TGTGCTAGTGGGACAGGTGTTGGCCTTTATGGCTACACCTTC; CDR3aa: CASGTGVGLYGYTF
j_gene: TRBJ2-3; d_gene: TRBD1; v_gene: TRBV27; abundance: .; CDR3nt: TGTGCCAGCAGTTTATCGGAGAGACAGGGTCTCGATACGCAGTATTTT; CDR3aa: CASSLSERQGLDTQYF
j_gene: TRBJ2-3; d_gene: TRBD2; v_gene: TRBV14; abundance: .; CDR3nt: TGTGCCAGCAGCCCGTGGGGAGGGGACGCAGATACGCAGTATTTT; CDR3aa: CASSPWGGDADTQYF
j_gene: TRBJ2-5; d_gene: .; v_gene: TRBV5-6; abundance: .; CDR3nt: TGTGCCAGCAGGGAAGGGGGGGGAGAGACCCAGTACTTC; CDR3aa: CASREGGGETQYF
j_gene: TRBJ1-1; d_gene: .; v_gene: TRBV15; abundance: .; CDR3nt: TGTGCCACCAGCAGTGACCGACACGGCTCTTTTTTCTTT; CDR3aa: CATSSDRHGSFFF
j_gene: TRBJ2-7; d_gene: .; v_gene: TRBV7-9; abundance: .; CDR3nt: TGTGCCAGCAGCCCTAGGGGGGGCCCAAGCTCCTACGAGCAGTACTTC; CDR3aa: CASSPRGGPSSYEQYF
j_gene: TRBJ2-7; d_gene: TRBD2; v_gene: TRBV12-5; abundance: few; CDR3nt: TGTGCTAGTGGTTCAGTAGCGGGGGGTACCTACGAGCAGTACTTC; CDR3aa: CASGSVAGGTYEQYF
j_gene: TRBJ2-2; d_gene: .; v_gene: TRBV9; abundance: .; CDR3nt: TGTGCCAGCAGCGTATCCACGAACACCGGGGAGCTGTTTTTT; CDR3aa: CASSVSTNTGELFF
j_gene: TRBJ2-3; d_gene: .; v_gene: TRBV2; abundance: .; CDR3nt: TGTGCCAGCAGTGAGTGGCTGACAGATACGCAGTATTTT; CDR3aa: CASSEWLTDTQYF
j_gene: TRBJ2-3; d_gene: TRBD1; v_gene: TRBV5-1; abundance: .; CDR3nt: TGTGCCAGCAGGAGTCCCGGGACAGTAACAGATACGCAGTATTTT; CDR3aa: CASRSPGTVTDTQYF
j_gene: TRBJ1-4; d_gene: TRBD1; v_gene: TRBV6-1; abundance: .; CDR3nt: TGTGCCAGCAGTGAGCTACAGGGGGCTAATGAAAAACTGTTTTTT; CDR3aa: CASSELQGANEKLFF
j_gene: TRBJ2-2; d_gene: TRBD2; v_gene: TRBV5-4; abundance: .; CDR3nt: TGTGCCAGCAGCCTTAAGACTAGCAACACCGGGGAGCTGTTTTTT; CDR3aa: CASSLKTSNTGELFF
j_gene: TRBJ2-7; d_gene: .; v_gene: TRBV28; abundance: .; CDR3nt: TGTGCCAGCAGACCCTTGGACAGTCCTTACGAGCAGTACTTC; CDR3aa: CASRPLDSPYEQYF
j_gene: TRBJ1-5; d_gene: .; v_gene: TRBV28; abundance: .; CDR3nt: TGTGCCAGCAGTTACGGGTCGGGGGGCAATCAGCCCCAGCATTTT; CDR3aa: CASSYGSGGNQPQHF
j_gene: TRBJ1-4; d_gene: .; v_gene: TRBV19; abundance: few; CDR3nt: TGTGCCAGTAGTATCCCCACGGAAGGGGCAAAACTGTTTTTT; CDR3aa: CASSIPTEGAKLFF
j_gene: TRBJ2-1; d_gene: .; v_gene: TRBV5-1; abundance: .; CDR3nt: TGCGCCAGCAGCCGGAGTTTCGGGGGTCGATCAAATGTGCAGTTCTTC; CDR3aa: CASSRSFGGRSNVQFF
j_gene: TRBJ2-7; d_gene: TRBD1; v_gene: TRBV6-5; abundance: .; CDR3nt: TGTGCCAGCAGGGACGACAGGGGAACCCACGAGCAGTACTTC; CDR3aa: CASRDDRGTHEQYF
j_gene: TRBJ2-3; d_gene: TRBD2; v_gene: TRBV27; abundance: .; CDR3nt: TGTGCCAGCAGTTTCCTAGCGGAGAGGGGAGATACGCAGTATTTT; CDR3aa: CASSFLAERGDTQYF
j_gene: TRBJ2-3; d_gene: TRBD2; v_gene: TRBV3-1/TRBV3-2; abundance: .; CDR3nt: TGTGCCAGCAGGAAGAATAGCGGGAGGGTAAACACAGATACGCAGTATTTT; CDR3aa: CASRKNSGRVNTDTQYF
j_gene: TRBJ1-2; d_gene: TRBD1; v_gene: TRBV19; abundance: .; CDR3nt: TGTGCCAGTAGCGGACAGGGCCTCTATGGCTACACCTTC; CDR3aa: CASSGQGLYGYTF
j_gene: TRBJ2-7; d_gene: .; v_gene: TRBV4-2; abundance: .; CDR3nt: TGTGCCAGCAGCCAAGTCATTACAGGGAAGGAACAGTACTTC; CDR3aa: CASSQVITGKEQYF
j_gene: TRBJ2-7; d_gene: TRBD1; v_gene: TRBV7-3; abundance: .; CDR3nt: TGTGCCAGCAGCCACCCGACAGGGCGAAACGAGCAGTACTTC; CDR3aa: CASSHPTGRNEQYF
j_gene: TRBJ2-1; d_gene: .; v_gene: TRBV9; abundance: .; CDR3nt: TGTGCCAGCAGCGTAGGACTAGTAGGTTACCATGAGCAGTTCTTC; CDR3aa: CASSVGLVGYHEQFF
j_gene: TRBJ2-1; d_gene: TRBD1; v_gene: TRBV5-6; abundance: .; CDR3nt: TGTGCCAGCAGCCCGGACAGGGGGGGGAATGAGCAGTTCTTC; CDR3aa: CASSPDRGGNEQFF
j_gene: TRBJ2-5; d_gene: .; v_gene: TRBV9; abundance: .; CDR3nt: TGTGCCAGCAGCGTAGAGGTCGGGGGATACCAAGAGACCCAGTACTTC; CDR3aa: CASSVEVGGYQETQYF